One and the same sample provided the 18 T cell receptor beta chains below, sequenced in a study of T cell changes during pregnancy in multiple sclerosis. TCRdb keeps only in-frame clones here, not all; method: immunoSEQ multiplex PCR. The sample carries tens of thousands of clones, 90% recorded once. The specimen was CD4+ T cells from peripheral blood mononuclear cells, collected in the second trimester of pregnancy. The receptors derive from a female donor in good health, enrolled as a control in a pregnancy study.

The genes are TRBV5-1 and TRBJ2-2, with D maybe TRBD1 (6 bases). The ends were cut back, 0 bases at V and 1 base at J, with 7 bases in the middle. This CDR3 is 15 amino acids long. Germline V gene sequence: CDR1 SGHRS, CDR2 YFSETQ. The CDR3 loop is CASSLEGQNTGELFF. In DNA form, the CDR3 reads TGCGCCAGCAGCTTGGAGGGACAGAACACCGGGGAGCTGTTTTTT.

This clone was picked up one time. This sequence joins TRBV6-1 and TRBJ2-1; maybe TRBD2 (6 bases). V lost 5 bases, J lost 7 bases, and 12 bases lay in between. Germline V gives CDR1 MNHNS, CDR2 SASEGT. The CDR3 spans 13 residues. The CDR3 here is CASSPGGINEQFF. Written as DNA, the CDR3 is TGTGCCAGCAGTCCAGGCGGGATTAATGAGCAGTTCTTC.

In nucleotides, the CDR3 is TGTGCCAGCAGCTTCACGGGGGGATACGAGCAGTACTTC. This sequence encodes CASSFTGGYEQYF. The genes are TRBV7-2 and TRBJ2-7, with TRBD2 matching 7 bases. The CDR3 runs 13 residues. The germline V gene has CDR1 SGHTA and CDR2 FQGNSA. V lost 3 bases, J lost 4 bases, and 3 bases stayed unmatched.

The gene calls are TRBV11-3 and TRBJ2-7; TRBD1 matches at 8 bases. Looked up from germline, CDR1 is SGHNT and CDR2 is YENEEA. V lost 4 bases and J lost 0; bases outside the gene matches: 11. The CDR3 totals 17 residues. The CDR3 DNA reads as TGTGCCAGCAGCTCGCGGGACAGGACCCCATTCTCCTACGAGCAGTACTTC. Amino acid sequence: CASSSRDRTPFSYEQYF.

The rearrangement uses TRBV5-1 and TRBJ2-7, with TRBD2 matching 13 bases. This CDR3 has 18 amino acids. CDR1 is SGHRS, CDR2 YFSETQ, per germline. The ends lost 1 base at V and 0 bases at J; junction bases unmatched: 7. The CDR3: CASSLRSTSGGTSYEQYF. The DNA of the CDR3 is TGCGCCAGCAGCTTGCGGTCGACTAGCGGGGGGACCTCCTACGAGCAGTACTTC.

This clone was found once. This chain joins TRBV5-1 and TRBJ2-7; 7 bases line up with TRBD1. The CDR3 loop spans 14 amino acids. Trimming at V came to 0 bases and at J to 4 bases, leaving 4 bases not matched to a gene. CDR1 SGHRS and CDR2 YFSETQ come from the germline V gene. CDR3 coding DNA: TGCGCCAGCAGCTTGGCCGACAGGGAATACGAGCAGTACTTC. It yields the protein CASSLADREYEQYF.

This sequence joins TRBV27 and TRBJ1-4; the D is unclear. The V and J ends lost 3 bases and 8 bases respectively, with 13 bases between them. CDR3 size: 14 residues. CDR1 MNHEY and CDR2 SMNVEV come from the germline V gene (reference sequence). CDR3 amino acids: CASSFSGNGEKLFF. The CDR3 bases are TGTGCCAGCAGTTTTTCGGGGAATGGAGAAAAACTGTTTTTT. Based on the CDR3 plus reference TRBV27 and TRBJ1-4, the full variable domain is EAQVTQNPRYLITVTGKKLTVTCSQNMNHEYMSWYRQDPGLGLRQIYYSMNVEVTDKGDVPEGYKVSRKEKRNFPLILESPSPNQTSLYFCASSFSGNGEKLFFGSGTQLSVL.

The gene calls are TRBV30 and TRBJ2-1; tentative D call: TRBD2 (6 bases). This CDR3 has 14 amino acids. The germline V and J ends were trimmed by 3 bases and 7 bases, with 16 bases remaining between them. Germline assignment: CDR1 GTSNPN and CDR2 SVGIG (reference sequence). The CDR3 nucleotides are TGTGCCTGGAGCCCTGACGGGAGTAAAAATGAGCAGTTCTTC. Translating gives CAWSPDGSKNEQFF.

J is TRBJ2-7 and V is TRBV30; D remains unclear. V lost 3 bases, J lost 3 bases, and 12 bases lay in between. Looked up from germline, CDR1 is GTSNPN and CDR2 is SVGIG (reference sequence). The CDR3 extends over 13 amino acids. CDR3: CAWRFGRNYEQYF. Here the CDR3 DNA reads TGTGCCTGGAGATTTGGCAGGAACTACGAGCAGTACTTC.

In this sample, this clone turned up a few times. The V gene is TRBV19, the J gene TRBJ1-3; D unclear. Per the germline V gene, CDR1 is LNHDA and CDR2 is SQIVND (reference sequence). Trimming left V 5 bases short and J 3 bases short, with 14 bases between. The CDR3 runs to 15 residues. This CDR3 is CASSLTVPLGNTIYF. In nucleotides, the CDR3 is TGTGCCAGTAGTCTAACCGTACCTCTTGGAAACACCATATATTTT.

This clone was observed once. CDR3 coding DNA: TGTGCCAGCAGGGGAAGCGGATTTAATGAAAAACTGTTTTTT. Translated, it gives CASRGSGFNEKLFF. The V call is TRBV6-5, the J call TRBJ1-4; no definite D call. The V gene lost 6 bases and the J gene lost 4 bases, with 12 bases spanning the gap. The CDR3 length is 14 residues. Germline CDR1 is MNHEY and CDR2 is SVGAGI.

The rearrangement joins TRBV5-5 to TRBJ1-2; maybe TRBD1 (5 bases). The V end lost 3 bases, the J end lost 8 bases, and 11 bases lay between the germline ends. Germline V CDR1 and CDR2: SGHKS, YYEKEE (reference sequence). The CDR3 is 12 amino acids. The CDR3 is CASSSRVSGYTF. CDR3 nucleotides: TGTGCCAGCAGCTCCAGGGTGTCGGGCTACACCTTC.

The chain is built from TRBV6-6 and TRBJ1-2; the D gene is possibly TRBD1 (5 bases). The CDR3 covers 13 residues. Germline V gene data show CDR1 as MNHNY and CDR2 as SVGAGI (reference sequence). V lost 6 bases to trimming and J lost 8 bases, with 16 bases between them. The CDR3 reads CASSTGHYGGYTF. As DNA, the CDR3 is TGTGCCAGCAGCACTGGACATTATGGGGGCTACACCTTC.

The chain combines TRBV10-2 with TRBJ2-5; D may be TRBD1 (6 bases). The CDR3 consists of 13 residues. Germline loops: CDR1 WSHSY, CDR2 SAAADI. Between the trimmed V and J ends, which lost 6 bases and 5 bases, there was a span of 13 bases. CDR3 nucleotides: TGCGCCAGCAGCCTACAGGGTTGGGAGACCCAGTACTTC. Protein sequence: CASSLQGWETQYF.

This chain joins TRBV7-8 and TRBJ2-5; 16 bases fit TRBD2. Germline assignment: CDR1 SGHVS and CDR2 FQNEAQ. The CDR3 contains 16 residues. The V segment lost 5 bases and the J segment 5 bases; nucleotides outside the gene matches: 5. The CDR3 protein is CASSKEGLAGGETQYF. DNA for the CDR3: TGTGCCAGCAGCAAAGAGGGACTAGCGGGAGGGGAGACCCAGTACTTC.

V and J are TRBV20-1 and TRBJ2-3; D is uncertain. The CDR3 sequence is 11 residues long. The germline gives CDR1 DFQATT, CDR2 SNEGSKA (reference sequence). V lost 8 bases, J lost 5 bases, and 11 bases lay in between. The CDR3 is CSFLAGDTQYF. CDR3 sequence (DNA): TGCAGTTTTTTAGCTGGAGATACGCAGTATTTT.

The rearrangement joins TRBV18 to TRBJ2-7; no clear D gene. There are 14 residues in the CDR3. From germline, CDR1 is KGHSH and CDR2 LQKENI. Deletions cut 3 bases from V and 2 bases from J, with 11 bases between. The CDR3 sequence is CASSPPVETYEQYF. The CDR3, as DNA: TGTGCCAGCTCACCCCCGGTTGAGACCTACGAGCAGTACTTC.

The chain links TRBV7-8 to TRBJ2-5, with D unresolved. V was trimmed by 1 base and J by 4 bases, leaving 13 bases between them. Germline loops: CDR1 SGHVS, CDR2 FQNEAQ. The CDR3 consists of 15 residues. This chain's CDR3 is CASSLVASGIETQYF. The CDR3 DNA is TGTGCCAGCAGCTTAGTAGCATCGGGTATAGAGACCCAGTACTTC.